This record covers a single T cell receptor (beta chain). This CDR3 has 15 amino acids. Germline V gene data show CDR1 as LNHDA and CDR2 as SQIVND (reference sequence). The V and J ends lost 5 bases and 9 bases respectively, with 17 bases between them. As processed by the authors: For nucleated cells, counts were estimated from reference gene primer amplification. Using immunoSEQ multiplex PCR, the repertoire was profiled, and TCRdb retains in-frame clones only, with some absent. V and J calls plus clone size are reproduced from that table; the DNA served to infer D and trimming. Of about 83,000 clones detected, roughly 90% appear once; the ten largest clones hold roughly 15%. The sample comes from a study of blood T cell repertoires in COVID-19. As for the study in general: Sample material is recorded as cDNA or gDNA derived from T cells, B-cell-depleted T cells, or PBMCs.

The V call is TRBV19, the J call TRBJ1-6, with a tentative D call TRBD1 (6 bases). This TCR derives from a woman of 80 years or more with active or convalescent COVID-19. The sequencing input was peripheral blood. CDR3 in amino acids: CASSSGVAGASPLHF. CDR3 sequence (DNA): TGTGCCAGTAGTTCTGGTGTGGCGGGGGCTTCACCCCTCCACTTT.